Described below is a single T cell receptor (beta chain) sequence and its context. These data come from a study of regulatory T cells in long-lasting Graves disease. The time point: persistent/refractory GD, antithyroid drugs over 5 years with positive TRAb. Extracted RNA from PBMCs served as the source of the TCR library. The trim removed 4 bases at V and 0 bases at J, leaving 3 bases unmatched. CDR3 length: 15 amino acids. Germline CDR1 ENHRY, CDR2 SYGVKD. Researchers made TCR beta libraries by using iRepertoire HTBI primers and running Arm-PCR on CDR3 regions. MiXCR, run by TCRdb on the multiplex PCR reads, gives a single entry per CDR3 protein. Of 700,000 or so distinct CDR3 sequences in the sample, around 30% were seen once.

The TCR was taken from a female donor with Graves disease. The chain carries TRBV10-3 and TRBJ2-3, with 8 positions matching TRBD2. The input for sequencing was peripheral blood mononuclear cells (PBMCs), taken when the disease was refractory, from a patient treated with antithyroid drugs. The chain's CDR3 is CAISALAGSTDTQYF. In DNA, the CDR3 is TGTGCCATCAGTGCTTTAGCGGGAAGCACAGATACGCAGTATTTT.